This TCR beta chain emerged from a study of CDR3 diversity in severe acne. Germline CDR1 reads SGDLS; CDR2 reads YYNGEE. The CDR3 has 16 residues. A single record per CDR3 protein comes from TCRdb applying MiXCR to the PCR reads. The repertoire holds about 93,000 distinct CDR3 sequences, roughly 52% seen once, with 10% in the top ten. This clonotype was counted only a few times. At one of its ends the junction is not consistent with the germline gene, which may arise from a read error. The receptor comes from a male donor in good health, serving as a control. This rearrangement joins TRBV9 to TRBJ1-3; TRBD1 might be the D (6 bases). Sequencing input: blood. Here the CDR3 DNA reads TGTGCCAGCAGCCCTACCACAACAGGGTATGGAAACGCCATATATTTT. Amino acid sequence: CASSPTTTGYGNAIYF.